This entry describes one T cell receptor beta chain. What it binds is not known. This record belongs to a study of cytomegalovirus exposure and HLA in healthy donors. General study results and limits: Under in vitro conditions, three CMV-associated chains were confirmed as specific for CMV antigens. Despite most TCR sequences being rare, some public TCRs occurred in many donors.

Both 60 Vbeta primers and 13 Jbeta primers went into the PCR. Sequenced by immunoSEQ multiplex PCR; TCRdb stores in-frame clones only, minus some. The table lists about 190,000 clones, 80% to 85% of them singletons. Germline assignment: CDR1 SGHRS and CDR2 YFSETQ. The V and J ends lost 4 bases and 4 bases, in that order; junction bases with no gene match: 7. The CDR3 consists of 16 residues. The clonotype was recovered from a boy between 10 and 17 years old in good health and CMV-seronegative. The specimen sequenced was PBMCs. The chain recombines TRBV5-1 with TRBJ2-2; 10 nucleotides match TRBD1. CDR3 protein: CASSLADRGLTGELFF. The CDR3 region has the DNA TGCGCCAGCAGCCTGGCTGACAGGGGGCTCACCGGGGAGCTGTTTTTT.